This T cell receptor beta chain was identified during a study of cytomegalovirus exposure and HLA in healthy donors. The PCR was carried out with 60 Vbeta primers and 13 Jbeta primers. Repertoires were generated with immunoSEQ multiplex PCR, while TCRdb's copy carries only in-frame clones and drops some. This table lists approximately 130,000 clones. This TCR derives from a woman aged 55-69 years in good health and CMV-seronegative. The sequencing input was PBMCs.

The CDR3 reads CASSSRQETYNEQFF. The CDR3 bases are TGCGCCAGCAGCTCTAGACAGGAGACCTACAATGAGCAGTTCTTC. This rearrangement joins TRBV5-1 to TRBJ2-1; tentative D call: TRBD1 (6 bases). There are 15 residues in the CDR3. V shed 3 bases and J shed 2 bases, with 12 bases lying between them. The germline V gene encodes CDR1 SGHRS and CDR2 YFSETQ.